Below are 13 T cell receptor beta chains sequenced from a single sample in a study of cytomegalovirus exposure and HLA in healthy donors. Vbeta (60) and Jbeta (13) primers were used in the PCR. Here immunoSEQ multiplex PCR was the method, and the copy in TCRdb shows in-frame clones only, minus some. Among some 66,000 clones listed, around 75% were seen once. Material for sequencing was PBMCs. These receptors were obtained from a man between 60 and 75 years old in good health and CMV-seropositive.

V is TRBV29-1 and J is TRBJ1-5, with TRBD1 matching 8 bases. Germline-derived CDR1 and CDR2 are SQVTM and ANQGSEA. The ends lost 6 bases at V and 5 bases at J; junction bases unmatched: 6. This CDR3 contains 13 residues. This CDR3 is CSVMTGVDQPQHF. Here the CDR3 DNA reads TGCAGCGTCATGACAGGGGTTGATCAGCCCCAGCATTTT.

Here the CDR3 reads CASSRGLSGDYGYTF. In nucleotides, the CDR3 is TGTGCCAGCAGCCGAGGACTCTCCGGGGACTATGGCTACACCTTC. V is TRBV27 and J is TRBJ1-2; D gene unclear. Germline CDR1 and CDR2: MNHEY and SMNVEV (reference sequence). The CDR3 has 15 residues. V shed 6 bases and J shed 3 bases, with 17 bases lying between them.

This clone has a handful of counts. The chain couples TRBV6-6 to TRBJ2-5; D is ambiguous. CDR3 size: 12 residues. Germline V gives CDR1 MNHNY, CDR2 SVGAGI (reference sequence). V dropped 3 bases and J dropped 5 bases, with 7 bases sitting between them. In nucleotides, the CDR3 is TGTGCCAGCAGTTATGCCCGGGAGACCCAGTACTTC. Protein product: CASSYARETQYF.

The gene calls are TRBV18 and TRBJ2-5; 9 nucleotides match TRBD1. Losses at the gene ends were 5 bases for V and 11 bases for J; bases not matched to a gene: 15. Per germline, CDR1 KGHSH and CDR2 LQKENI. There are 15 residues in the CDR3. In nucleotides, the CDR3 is TGTGCCAGCTCATCCAGACAGGGGGTGCTTGAGGAGCAGTACTTC. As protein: CASSSRQGVLEEQYF.

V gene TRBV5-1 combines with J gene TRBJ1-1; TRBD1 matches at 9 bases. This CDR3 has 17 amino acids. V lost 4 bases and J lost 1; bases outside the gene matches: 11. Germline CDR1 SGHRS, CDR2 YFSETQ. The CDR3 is CASSAAGTGNENTEAFF. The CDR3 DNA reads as TGCGCCAGCAGCGCTGCCGGGACAGGGAATGAGAACACTGAAGCTTTCTTT.

The CDR3 loop is CASRRTSAPYEQYF. CDR3 sequence (DNA): TGTGCCAGCAGACGGACTAGCGCTCCCTACGAGCAGTACTTC. This chain uses TRBV6-5 with TRBJ2-7; 9 bases are a match to TRBD2. The ends lost 6 bases at V and 2 bases at J; junction bases unmatched: 5. Germline V gives CDR1 MNHEY, CDR2 SVGAGI. The CDR3 extends over 14 amino acids.

This CDR3 is CASSPAGSLPEAFF. The CDR3 DNA reads as TGTGCCAGCAGCCCTGCAGGGTCGCTGCCTGAAGCTTTCTTT. The chain carries TRBV28 and TRBJ1-1; the D gene is possibly TRBD1 (5 bases). Germline V gives CDR1 MDHEN, CDR2 SYDVKM. V gave up 6 bases and J gave up 6 bases, with 17 bases separating them. The CDR3 extends over 14 amino acids.

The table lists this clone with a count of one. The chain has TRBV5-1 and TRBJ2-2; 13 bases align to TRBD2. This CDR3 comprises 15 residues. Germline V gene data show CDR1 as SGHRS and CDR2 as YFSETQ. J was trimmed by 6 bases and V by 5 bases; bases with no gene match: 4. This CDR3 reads CASRSTSGRPGELFF. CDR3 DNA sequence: TGCGCCAGCAGATCGACTAGCGGGAGGCCCGGGGAGCTGTTTTTT.

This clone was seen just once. In nucleotides, the CDR3 is TGTGCCAGCAGCTTAGTGGCGGGTGCGGATACGCAGTATTTT. It translates to CASSLVAGADTQYF. The chain employs TRBV13 and TRBJ2-3, with D possibly TRBD2 on 5 matching bases. The CDR3 covers 14 residues. Trimming left V 1 base short and J 6 bases short, with 11 bases between. Germline V lookup: CDR1 PRHDT, CDR2 FYEKMQ (reference sequence).

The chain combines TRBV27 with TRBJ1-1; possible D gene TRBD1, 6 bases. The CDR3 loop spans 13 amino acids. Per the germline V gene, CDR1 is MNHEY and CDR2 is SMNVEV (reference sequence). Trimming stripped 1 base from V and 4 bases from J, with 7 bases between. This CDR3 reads CASSLFRGTEAFF. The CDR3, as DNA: TGTGCCAGCAGTTTATTCAGGGGCACTGAAGCTTTCTTT.

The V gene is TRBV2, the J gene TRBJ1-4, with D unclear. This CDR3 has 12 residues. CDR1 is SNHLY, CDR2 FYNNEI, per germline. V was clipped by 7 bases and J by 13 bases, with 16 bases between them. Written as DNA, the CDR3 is TGTGCCAGCACCACCGCCCGTTTCGGACTGTTTTTT. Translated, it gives CASTTARFGLFF. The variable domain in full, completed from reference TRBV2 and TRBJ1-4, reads EPEVTQTPSHQVTQMGQEVILRCVPISNHLYFYWYRQILGQKVEFLVSFYNNEISEKSEIFDDQFSVERPDGSNFTLKIRSTKLEDSAMYFCASTTARFGLFFGSGTQLSVL.

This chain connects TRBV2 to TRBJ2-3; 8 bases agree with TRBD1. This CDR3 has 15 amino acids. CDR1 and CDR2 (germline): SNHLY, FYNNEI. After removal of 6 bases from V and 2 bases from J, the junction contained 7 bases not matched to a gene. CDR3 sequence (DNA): TGTGCCAGCAGGGACACAGGGGGTCCCACAGATACGCAGTATTTT. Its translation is CASRDTGGPTDTQYF.

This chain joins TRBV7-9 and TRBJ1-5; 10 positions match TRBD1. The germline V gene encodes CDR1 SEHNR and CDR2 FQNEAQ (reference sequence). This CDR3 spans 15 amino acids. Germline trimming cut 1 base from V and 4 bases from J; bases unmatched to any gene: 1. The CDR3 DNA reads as TGTGCCAGCAGCTTAGGGACAGGGGGAAATCAGCCCCAGCATTTT. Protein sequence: CASSLGTGGNQPQHF.